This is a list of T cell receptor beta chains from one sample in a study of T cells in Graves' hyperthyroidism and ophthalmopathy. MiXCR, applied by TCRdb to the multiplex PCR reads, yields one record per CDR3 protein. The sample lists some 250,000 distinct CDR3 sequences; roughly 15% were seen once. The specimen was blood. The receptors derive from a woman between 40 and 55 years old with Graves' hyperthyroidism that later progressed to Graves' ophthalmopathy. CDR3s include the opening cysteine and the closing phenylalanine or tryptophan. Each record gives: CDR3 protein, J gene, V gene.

CDR3: CASSLFVGTGANTGELFF; J: TRBJ2-2; V: TRBV7-9
CDR3: CASSQSPSGDSEQFF; J: TRBJ2-1; V: TRBV27
CDR3: CASSAGTAPVDYGYTF; J: TRBJ1-2; V: TRBV9
CDR3: CASSAGSSGVNEQFF; J: TRBJ2-1; V: TRBV11-2
CDR3: CSVERQGKAEAFF; J: TRBJ1-1; V: TRBV29-1
CDR3: CASSFLARRSYEQYF; J: TRBJ2-7; V: TRBV5-6
CDR3: CSVVGRGAYNEQFF; J: TRBJ2-1; V: TRBV29-1
CDR3: CASSQGSSGNTQYF; J: TRBJ2-3; V: TRBV3-1
CDR3: CASSQKQGLAKNIRYF; J: TRBJ2-4; V: TRBV5-6
CDR3: CASSLGGRPSHNEQFF; J: TRBJ2-1; V: TRBV7-8
CDR3: CASSLGLLVTDTQYF; J: TRBJ2-3; V: TRBV13
CDR3: CASSLRTQGYGYTF; J: TRBJ1-2; V: TRBV28
CDR3: CSAQRTSGYNEQFF; J: TRBJ2-1; V: TRBV20-1
CDR3: CASSRGGRATYNEQFF; J: TRBJ2-1; V: TRBV28
CDR3: CASGEREGLDTQYF; J: TRBJ2-3; V: TRBV12-3/TRBV12-4
CDR3: CSARDSRLRRSNEKLFF; J: TRBJ1-4; V: TRBV20-1
CDR3: CASRPRTGSSYNEQFF; J: TRBJ2-1; V: TRBV3-1
CDR3: CASSAGQRINTEAFF; J: TRBJ1-1; V: TRBV5-1
CDR3: CASSGILGGRKPDSYEQYF; J: TRBJ2-7; V: TRBV2
CDR3: CASSVAVLPNEQFF; J: TRBJ2-1; V: TRBV9
CDR3: CASHMAPTGGKPQHF; J: TRBJ1-5; V: TRBV28
CDR3: CASSSTGQGADEQFF; J: TRBJ2-1; V: TRBV28
CDR3: CASSQDRVGPGGAYEQYF; J: TRBJ2-7; V: TRBV14
CDR3: CASSEDRISYEQYF; J: TRBJ2-7; V: TRBV2
CDR3: CASNLIHGAGYGYTF; J: TRBJ1-2; V: TRBV19
CDR3: CSAKRPGGSYEQYF; J: TRBJ2-7; V: TRBV20-1
CDR3: CASSLAQGAQPQHF; J: TRBJ1-5; V: TRBV12-3/TRBV12-4
CDR3: CASSQTGTGVIYNEQFF; J: TRBJ2-1; V: TRBV4-1
CDR3: CASTSAGQNTEAFF; J: TRBJ1-1; V: TRBV6-1
CDR3: CASSYSKRAWTGGAETQYF; J: TRBJ2-5; V: TRBV6-2/TRBV6-3
CDR3: CASSPPTGSPMNTEAFF; J: TRBJ1-1; V: TRBV28
CDR3: CAWSGVRTEAFF; J: TRBJ1-1; V: TRBV30
CDR3: CASSYSGPRSGNTIYF; J: TRBJ1-3; V: TRBV6-5
CDR3: CASSYHSYNEQFF; J: TRBJ2-1; V: TRBV28
CDR3: CASSADGSQETQYF; J: TRBJ2-5; V: TRBV9
CDR3: CASSHPGSYEQYF; J: TRBJ2-7; V: TRBV4-1
CDR3: CASSQDHGTSGSSETQYF; J: TRBJ2-5; V: TRBV4-1
CDR3: CSAREVGGDYGYTF; J: TRBJ1-2; V: TRBV20-1
CDR3: CASSRDLQMSSYNEQFF; J: TRBJ2-1; V: TRBV28
CDR3: CASTREGSEQFF; J: TRBJ2-1; V: TRBV2
CDR3: CASSLTRLQGRHNEQFF; J: TRBJ2-1; V: TRBV5-1
CDR3: CASTWLPAPQETQYF; J: TRBJ2-5; V: TRBV18
CDR3: CASSLRTAQETQYF; J: TRBJ2-5; V: TRBV5-1
CDR3: CASSTGVEAFF; J: TRBJ1-1; V: TRBV27